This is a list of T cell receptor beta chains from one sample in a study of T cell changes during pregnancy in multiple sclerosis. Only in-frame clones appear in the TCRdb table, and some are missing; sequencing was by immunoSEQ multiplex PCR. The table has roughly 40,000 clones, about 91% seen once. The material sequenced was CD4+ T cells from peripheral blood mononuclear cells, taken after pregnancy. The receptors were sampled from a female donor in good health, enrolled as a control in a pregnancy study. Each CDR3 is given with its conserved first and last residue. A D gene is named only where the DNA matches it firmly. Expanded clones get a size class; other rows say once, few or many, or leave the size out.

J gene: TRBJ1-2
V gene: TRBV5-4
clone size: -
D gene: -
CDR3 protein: CASSFDSENYGYTF
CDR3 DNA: TGTGCCAGCAGCTTCGACAGTGAAAACTATGGCTACACCTTC

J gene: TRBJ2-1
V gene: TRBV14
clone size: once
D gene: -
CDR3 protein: CASSQDRFNIYNEQFF
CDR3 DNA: TGTGCCAGCAGCCAAGACCGATTCAACATCTACAATGAGCAGTTCTTC

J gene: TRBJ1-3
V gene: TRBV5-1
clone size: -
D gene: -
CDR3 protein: CASSLAGGATGNTIYF
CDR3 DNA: TGCGCCAGCAGCTTGGCCGGAGGGGCGACTGGAAACACCATATATTTT

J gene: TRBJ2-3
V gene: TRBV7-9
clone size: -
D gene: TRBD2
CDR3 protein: CASSLEAGWGTDTQYF
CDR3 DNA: TGTGCCAGCAGCTTAGAAGCGGGGTGGGGGACAGATACGCAGTATTTT

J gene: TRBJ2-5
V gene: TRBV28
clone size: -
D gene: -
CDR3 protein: CASRRMRPQETQYF
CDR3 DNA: TGTGCCAGCCGGCGGATGCGTCCCCAAGAGACCCAGTACTTC

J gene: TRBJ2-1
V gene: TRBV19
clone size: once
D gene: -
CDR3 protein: CASSIGRSYNEQFF
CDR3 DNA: TGTGCCAGTAGTATCGGTCGCTCCTACAATGAGCAGTTCTTC

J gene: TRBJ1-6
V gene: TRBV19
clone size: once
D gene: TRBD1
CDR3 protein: CASSGTGVINSPLHF
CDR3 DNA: TGTGCCAGCTCCGGGACAGGGGTAATAAATTCACCCCTCCACTTT

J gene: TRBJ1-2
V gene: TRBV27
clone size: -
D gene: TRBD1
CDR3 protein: CASSPRQGYGYTF
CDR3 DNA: TGTGCCAGCAGTCCGCGACAGGGCTATGGCTACACCTTC

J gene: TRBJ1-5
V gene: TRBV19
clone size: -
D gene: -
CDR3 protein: CASKQYSNQPQHF
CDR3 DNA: TGTGCCAGTAAACAGTATAGCAATCAGCCCCAGCATTTT

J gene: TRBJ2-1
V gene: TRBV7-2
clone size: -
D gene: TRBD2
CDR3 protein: CASSSQRGEQFF
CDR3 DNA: TGTGCCAGCAGCTCCCAGCGGGGTGAGCAGTTCTTC

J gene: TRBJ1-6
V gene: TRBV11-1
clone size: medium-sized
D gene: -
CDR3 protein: CASSIDSASPLHF
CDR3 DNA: TGTGCCAGCAGCATAGACAGTGCATCGCCCCTCCACTTT

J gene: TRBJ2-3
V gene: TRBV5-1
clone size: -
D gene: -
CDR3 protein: CASSLALGGDTQYF
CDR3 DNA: TGCGCCAGCAGCTTGGCTTTAGGAGGAGATACGCAGTATTTT

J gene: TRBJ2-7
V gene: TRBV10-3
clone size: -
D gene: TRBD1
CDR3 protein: CAISTGTGMDEQYF
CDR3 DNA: TGTGCCATCAGCACAGGGACAGGGATGGACGAGCAGTACTTC

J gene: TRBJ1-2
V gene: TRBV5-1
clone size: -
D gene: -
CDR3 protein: CASSYLPPGENGYTF
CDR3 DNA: TGCGCCAGCAGTTACCTCCCGCCAGGGGAGAATGGCTACACCTTC